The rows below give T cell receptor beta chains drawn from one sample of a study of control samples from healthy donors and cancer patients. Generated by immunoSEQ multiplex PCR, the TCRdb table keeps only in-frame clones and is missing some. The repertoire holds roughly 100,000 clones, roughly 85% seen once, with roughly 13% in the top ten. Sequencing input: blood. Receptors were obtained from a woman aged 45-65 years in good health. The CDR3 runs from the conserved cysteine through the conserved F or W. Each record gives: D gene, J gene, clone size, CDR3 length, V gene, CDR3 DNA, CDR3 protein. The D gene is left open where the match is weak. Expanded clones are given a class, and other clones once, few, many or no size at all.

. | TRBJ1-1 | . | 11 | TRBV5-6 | TGTGCCAGCAGTGAGGACACTGAAGCTTTCTTT | CASSEDTEAFF
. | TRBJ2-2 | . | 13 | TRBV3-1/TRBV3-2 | TGTGCCAGCAGCCGGGGATCATACGGGGAGCTGTTTTTT | CASSRGSYGELFF
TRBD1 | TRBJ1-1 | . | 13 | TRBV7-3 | TGTGCCAGCAGCTCAACGGGGGACAGTGAAGCTTTCTTT | CASSSTGDSEAFF
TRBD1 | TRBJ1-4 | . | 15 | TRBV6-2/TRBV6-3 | TGTGCCAGCAGTCCCCAGGGACAGTGGGATGAAAAACTGTTTTTT | CASSPQGQWDEKLFF
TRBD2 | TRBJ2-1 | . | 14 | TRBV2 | TGTGCCAGCCGGACTAGCGGGAACTACAATGAGCAGTTCTTC | CASRTSGNYNEQFF
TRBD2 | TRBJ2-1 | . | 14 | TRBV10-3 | TGTGCCATCAGTGGGGGACTAGCGGGCAATGAGCAGTTCTTC | CAISGGLAGNEQFF
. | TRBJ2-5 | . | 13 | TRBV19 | TGTGCCAGTAGTATAAACAGGAAAGAGACCCAGTACTTC | CASSINRKETQYF
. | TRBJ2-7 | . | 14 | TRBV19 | TGTGCCAGTAGTATTAGGGGGGTGGGCTACGAGCAGTACTTC | CASSIRGVGYEQYF
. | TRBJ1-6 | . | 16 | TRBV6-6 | TGTGCCAGCAGTAGGGACGTAAGCAGGGTGGGTTCACCCCTCCACTTT | CASSRDVSRVGSPLHF
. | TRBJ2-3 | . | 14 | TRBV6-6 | TGTGCCAGCAGTTCGGGACTTCAGGCGGATACGCAGTATTTT | CASSSGLQADTQYF
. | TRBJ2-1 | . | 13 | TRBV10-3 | TGTGCCATCACAGGGGAATCCTACAATGAGCAGTTCTTC | CAITGESYNEQFF
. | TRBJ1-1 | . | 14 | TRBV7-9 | TGTGCCAGCAGCTTACAGGGGAGGAACACTGAAGCTTTCTTT | CASSLQGRNTEAFF
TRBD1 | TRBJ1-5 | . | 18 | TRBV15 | TGTGCCACCACCCCGGGACAGGGAGGGGAAGTTCTCGAATCAGCCCAGCATTTT | CATTPGQGGEVLESAQHF
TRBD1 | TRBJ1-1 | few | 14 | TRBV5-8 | TGTGCCAGCAGTTTGACAGGGGGCGCCGCTGAAGCTTTCTTT | CASSLTGGAAEAFF
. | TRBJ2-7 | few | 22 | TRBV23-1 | TGCGCCAGCAGTCAAACAAAAGATTGCGAGGGCAGGGGAACCAAAAGCTCCTACGAGCAGTACTTC | CASSQTKDCEGRGTKSSYEQYF
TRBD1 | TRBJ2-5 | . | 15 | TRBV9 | TGTGCCAGCAGCGGACAGGGCGGTTTGGGAGAGACCCAGTACTTC | CASSGQGGLGETQYF
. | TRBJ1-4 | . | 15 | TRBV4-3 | TGCGCCAGCAGCCAAGATTATGGGAGTCATGAAAAACTGTTTTTT | CASSQDYGSHEKLFF
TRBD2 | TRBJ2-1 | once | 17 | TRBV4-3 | TGCGCCAGCAGCCCCGGGACTAGCGGGAGTATCAACAATGAGCAGTTCTTC | CASSPGTSGSINNEQFF
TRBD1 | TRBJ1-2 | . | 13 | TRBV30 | TGTGCCTGGAGTGTTGGGACAGGGTATGGCTACACCTTC | CAWSVGTGYGYTF
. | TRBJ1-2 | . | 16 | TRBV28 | TGTGCCAGCAGTTTAAGAAGGGACGGGACATTCTATGGCTACACCTTC | CASSLRRDGTFYGYTF
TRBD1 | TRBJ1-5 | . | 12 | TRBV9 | TGTGCCAGCCCACAGGGGAATCAGCCCCAGCATTTT | CASPQGNQPQHF
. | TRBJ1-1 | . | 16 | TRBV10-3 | TGTGCCATCAGTGCGCTCTTTTTAGGGGTTACCACTGAAGCTTTCTTT | CAISALFLGVTTEAFF
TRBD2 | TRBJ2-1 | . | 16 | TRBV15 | TGTGCCACCAGCATGACTAGCGGGAGGGCCTACAATGAGCAGTTCTTC | CATSMTSGRAYNEQFF
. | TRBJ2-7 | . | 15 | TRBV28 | TGTGCCAGCAGTTTAATGGGACCAGACTCCTACGAGCAGTACTTC | CASSLMGPDSYEQYF
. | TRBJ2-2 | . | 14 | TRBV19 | TGTGCCAGTAGTTCCCGGTCCGGTGCCGGGGAGCTGTTTTTT | CASSSRSGAGELFF
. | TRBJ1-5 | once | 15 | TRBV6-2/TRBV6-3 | TGTGCCAGCAGTTACCAGACTAGTGGGAATCAGCCCCAGCATTTT | CASSYQTSGNQPQHF
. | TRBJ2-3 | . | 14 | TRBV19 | TGTGCCAGTAGTAGCGGGACCCTCACAGATACGCAGTATTTT | CASSSGTLTDTQYF
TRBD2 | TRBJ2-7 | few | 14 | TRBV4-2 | TGTGCCAGCAGCCCGAAGCGGGGTAACTACGAGCAGTACTTC | CASSPKRGNYEQYF
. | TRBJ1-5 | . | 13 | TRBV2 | TGTGCCAGCAGCCCGGACCTTATTCAGCCCCAGCATTTT | CASSPDLIQPQHF
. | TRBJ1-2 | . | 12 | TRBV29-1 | TGCAGCGTTGTTTCAGCTAACTATGGCTACACCTTC | CSVVSANYGYTF
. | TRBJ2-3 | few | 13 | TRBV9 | TGTGCCAGCAACTCGGGTACCACAGATACGCAGTATTTT | CASNSGTTDTQYF
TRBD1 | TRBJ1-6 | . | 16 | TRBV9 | TGTGCCAGCAGCGCAAGACAGGGAAATTATAATTCACCCCTCCACTTT | CASSARQGNYNSPLHF
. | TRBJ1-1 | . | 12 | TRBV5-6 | TGTGCCAGCAGCTTAAGGGGGACTGAAGCTTTCTTT | CASSLRGTEAFF
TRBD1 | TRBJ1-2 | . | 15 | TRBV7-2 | TGTGCCAGCAGCTTAAGGGGGACAGGGTTCTATGGCTACACCTTC | CASSLRGTGFYGYTF
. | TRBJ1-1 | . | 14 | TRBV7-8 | TGTGCCAGCAGCTTAGTGGTGACAAACACTGAAGCTTTCTTT | CASSLVVTNTEAFF
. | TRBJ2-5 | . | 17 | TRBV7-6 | TGTGCCAGCAGCTTAGGTGCCAACATGGGGGGCCGAGAGACCCAGTACTTC | CASSLGANMGGRETQYF
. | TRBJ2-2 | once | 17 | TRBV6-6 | TGTGCCAGCAGTCCGGAACCGGGACTGAGGAACACCGGGGAGCTGTTTTTT | CASSPEPGLRNTGELFF
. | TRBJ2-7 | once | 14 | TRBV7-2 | TGTGCCAGCAACCAGGGTTTTCGCTCCTACGAGCAGTACTTC | CASNQGFRSYEQYF
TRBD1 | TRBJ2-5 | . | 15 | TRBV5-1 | TGCGCCAGCAGCTTGGCCCCAGGGGGATCGGAGACCCAGTACTTC | CASSLAPGGSETQYF
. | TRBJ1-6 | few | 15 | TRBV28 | TGTGCCAGCAGACTTTCCACAGGGAACAATTCACCCCTCCACTTT | CASRLSTGNNSPLHF